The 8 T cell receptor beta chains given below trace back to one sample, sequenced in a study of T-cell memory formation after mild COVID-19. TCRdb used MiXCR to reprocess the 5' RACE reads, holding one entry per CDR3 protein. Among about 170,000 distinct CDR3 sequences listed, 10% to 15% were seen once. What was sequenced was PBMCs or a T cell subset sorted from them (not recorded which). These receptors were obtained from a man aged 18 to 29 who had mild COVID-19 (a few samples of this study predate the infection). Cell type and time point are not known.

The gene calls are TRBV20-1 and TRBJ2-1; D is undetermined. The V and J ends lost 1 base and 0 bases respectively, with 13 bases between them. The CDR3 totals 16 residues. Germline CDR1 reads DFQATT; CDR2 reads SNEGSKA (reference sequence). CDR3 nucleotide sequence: TGCAGTGCTAGAGCAGGCTGGCCCAGCTCCTACAATGAGCAGTTCTTC. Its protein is CSARAGWPSSYNEQFF.

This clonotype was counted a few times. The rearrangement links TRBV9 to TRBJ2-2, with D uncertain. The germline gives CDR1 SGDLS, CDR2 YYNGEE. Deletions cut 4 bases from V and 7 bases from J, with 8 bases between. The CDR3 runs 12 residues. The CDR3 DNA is TGTGCCAGCAGCCCGGTGGGCGGGGAGCTGTTTTTT. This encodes CASSPVGGELFF.

CDR3 nucleotide sequence: TGTGCCAGCAGTTTCTTACCCTACGAGCAGTACTTC. It codes for CASSFLPYEQYF. The chain has TRBV12-3 or TRBV12-4 and TRBJ2-7, with D hard to call. This CDR3 has 12 amino acids. Trimming pared 3 bases from V and 2 bases from J, leaving 5 bases between.

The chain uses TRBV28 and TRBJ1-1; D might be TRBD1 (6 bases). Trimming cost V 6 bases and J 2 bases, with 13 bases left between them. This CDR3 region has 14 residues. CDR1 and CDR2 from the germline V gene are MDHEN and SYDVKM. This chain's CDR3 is CASSTPTGNTEAFF. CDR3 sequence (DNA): TGTGCCAGCAGCACCCCGACAGGCAACACTGAAGCTTTCTTT.

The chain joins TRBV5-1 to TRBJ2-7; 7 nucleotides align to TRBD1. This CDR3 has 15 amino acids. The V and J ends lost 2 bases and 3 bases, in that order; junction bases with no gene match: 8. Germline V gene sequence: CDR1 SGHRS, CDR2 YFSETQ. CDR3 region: CASSFDREGGYEQYV. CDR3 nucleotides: TGCGCCAGCAGCTTTGACAGGGAAGGCGGCTACGAGCAGTACGTC.

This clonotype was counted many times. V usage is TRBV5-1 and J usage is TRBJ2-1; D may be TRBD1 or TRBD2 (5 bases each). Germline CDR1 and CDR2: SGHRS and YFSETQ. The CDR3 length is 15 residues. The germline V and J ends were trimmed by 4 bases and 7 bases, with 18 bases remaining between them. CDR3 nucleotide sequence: TGCGCCAGCAGCCGATCCCGGGGCCTAGGGAATGAGCAGTTCTTC. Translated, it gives CASSRSRGLGNEQFF.

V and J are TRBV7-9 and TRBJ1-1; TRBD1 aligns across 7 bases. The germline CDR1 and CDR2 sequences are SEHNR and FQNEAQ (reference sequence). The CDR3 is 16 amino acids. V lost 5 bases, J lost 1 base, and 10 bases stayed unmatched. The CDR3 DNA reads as TGTGCCAGCAGCCCTTTAGGGGGCGGGGGGAACACTGAAGCTTTCTTT. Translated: CASSPLGGGGNTEAFF. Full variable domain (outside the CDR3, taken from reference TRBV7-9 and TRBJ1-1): DTGVSQNPRHKITKRGQNVTFRCDPISEHNRLYWYRQTLGQGPEFLTYFQNEAQLEKSRLLSDRFSAERPKGSFSTLEIQRTEQGDSAMYLCASSPLGGGGNTEAFFGQGTRLTVV.

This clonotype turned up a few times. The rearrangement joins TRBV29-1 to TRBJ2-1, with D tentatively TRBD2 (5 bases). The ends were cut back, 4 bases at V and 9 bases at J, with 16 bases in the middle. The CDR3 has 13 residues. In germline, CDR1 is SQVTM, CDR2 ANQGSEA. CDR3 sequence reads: CSVALGVEGEQFF. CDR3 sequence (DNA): TGCAGCGTTGCTCTTGGGGTTGAGGGTGAGCAGTTCTTC.